This T cell receptor beta chain was documented in a study of blood T cell repertoires in COVID-19. Study-wide context: The origin of the acute and convalescent COVID-19 samples was the United States, Italy and Spain.

Study processing details: Amplifying reference gene primers gave estimates of nucleated cell counts. Repertoires were generated with immunoSEQ multiplex PCR, while TCRdb's copy carries only in-frame clones and drops some. That table supplies the V and J calls and clone size; D and trimming were determined from the DNA. The data contain roughly 45,000 clones, around four fifths of them singletons. This receptor was taken from a human donor in a cohort sampled during active COVID-19. Input material: peripheral blood.

The chain's CDR3 is CASSSRDRPMNTEAFF. CDR3 in DNA: TGTGCCAGCAGCTCCCGGGACAGGCCCATGAACACTGAAGCTTTCTTT. The gene calls are TRBV7-9 and TRBJ1-1; 8 positions match TRBD1. CDR3 length: 16 amino acids. J lost 0 bases, V lost 4 bases, and 7 bases had no gene match. CDR1 and CDR2 from the germline V gene are SEHNR and FQNEAQ (reference sequence).